The following is a T cell receptor (beta chain) sequence with its context. Its target antigen remains unknown. No much larger clone is present one base from it, and per-base qualities are unavailable. In the paper's terms, the treatment or condition label means: roughly 11-day PBMC culture with coronavirus spike peptide pools or control peptides (ViraFEST assay). The ViraFEST assay, used in the study, expanded antigen-specific T cells with peptide pools and then identified the expanded clonotypes through TCR sequencing. Negative nucleocapsid antibody tests taken both before and after vaccination confirmed that the healthy vaccine recipients had no prior SARS-CoV-2 infection. Each well held around 2 million PBMCs cultured in IMDM containing around 5% human AB serum and around 10 IU/ml IL-2, with 8 to 10 ug/ml peptide pools added. On days 3 and 7, half of the culture medium was replaced with fresh IL-2-containing medium. After 10 days of culture, CD4+ T cells were isolated by negative selection with the EasySep CD4+ T cell isolation kit. Ficoll-Paque Plus gradient centrifugation was used to isolate PBMCs from whole blood, and the isolated PBMCs were then either used fresh or cryopreserved at -140C. Each culture condition was generally run in triplicate wells.

This sample was taken from a study of vaccination and CD4 T cells after COVID-19 (dated by TCRdb to between 2022 and 2023). Notes on the research overall: The convalescent cohort included six males and four females, with two Hispanic individuals, seven Caucasians, two Asians and one multiracial person. Participants got two doses of the Pfizer-BioNTech BNT162b2 vaccine (n=8) or two doses of the Moderna mRNA-1273 vaccine (n=2). Post-COVID blood samples were collected from convalescent patients a median of around 100 days after diagnosis, with a range of roughly 30 to 161 days. Post-vaccine blood samples were taken a median of roughly 72 days after the second vaccine dose, with a range of roughly 14 to 250 days. Culture stimuli were overlapping spike peptide pools from SARS-CoV-2 and from the common cold coronaviruses HCoV-NL63, HCoV-OC43 and HCoV-229E. As controls, cultures received a CEFX viral epitope pool (the positive control), an HIV-1 Nef peptide pool (the negative control), or no peptide at all. The spike-specific CD4+ TCR repertoire was compared before and after mRNA vaccination in about nine COVID-19 convalescent patients and several infection-naive healthy vaccine recipients.

At the junction V is shortened by 2 bases and J by 3 bases, with 14 bases in between. From the germline V gene, CDR1 is ENHRY and CDR2 is SYGVKD. Spanning cysteine to phenylalanine, the CDR3 consists of 15 amino acids. The retained sequence is limited to the CDR3, 45 bases, with the frame set at the first base. Results and caveats for the whole study, not just this receptor: Nearly all vaccine-specific clones in convalescent patients (304 of 307) were mono-reactive for SARS-CoV-2 spike rather than cross-reactive with common cold coronaviruses. The median count of SARS-CoV-2-reactive clonotypes went up from around 20 after infection to 38 after vaccination, although the change was not significant. The number of convalescent patients in the study was relatively small, and the study did not examine early timepoints following natural infection. Among the post-vaccine SARS-CoV-2-reactive clones in convalescent patients, a median about 89% showed up only after vaccination, which suggests vaccine-specific priming.

The library was made by PCR. At the Johns Hopkins FTIC core, DNA from the cultured CD4+ T cells underwent TCR sequencing with the Oncomine TCR Beta short-read assay. Genomic DNA was extracted from the cultured CD4+ T cells with the QIAamp micro DNA kit. Oncomine TCR Beta libraries from cultured CD4+ T cells were pooled with unique dual indexes and sequenced on an Illumina iSeq 100. The original methods were these. Non-productive sequences were removed, and CDR3s that did not start with C, did not end with F or W, or were shorter than 7 amino acids were discarded. The MANAFEST web application identified antigen-specific clonotypes by comparing peptide-stimulated wells against reference wells and other culture wells. Positive clones required FDR below 0.05, an odds ratio above 5, and productive frequency above 0.1% in at least two of three replicate wells. Cross-reactive clonotypes were defined as significantly expanded in both SARS-CoV-2 spike wells and at least one common cold coronavirus spike condition. Levenshtein distances (stringdist) and unrooted phylogenetic trees (ape) in R version 3.6.1 were used to assess CDR3 homology. Clones were called with MiXCR by TCRdb after fastp trimmed the public reads at Q25, and only in-frame beta chains were retained. When rows share a CDR3 protein, they turn into one entry using the most common DNA and genes. For this entry, the V and J calls and clone size follow TCRdb and not the study's own pipeline. Here the sample has about 16,000 distinct CDR3 sequences; 35% to 45% occur a single time. About 23% of the sample goes to the ten largest clones.

The chain is assembled from TRBV10-3 and TRBJ2-7; matching of 6 bases hints at TRBD1 as the D gene. Here the sequenced sample was CD4+ T cells from blood, cultured in vitro, taken before SARS-CoV-2 vaccination. This TCR derives from a human donor who received a COVID-19 vaccine. At the DNA level, the sequence is TGTGCCATCAGTGAGCTGTCGGCAGGGGACTACGAGCAGTACTTC. It translates as CAISELSAGDYEQYF.